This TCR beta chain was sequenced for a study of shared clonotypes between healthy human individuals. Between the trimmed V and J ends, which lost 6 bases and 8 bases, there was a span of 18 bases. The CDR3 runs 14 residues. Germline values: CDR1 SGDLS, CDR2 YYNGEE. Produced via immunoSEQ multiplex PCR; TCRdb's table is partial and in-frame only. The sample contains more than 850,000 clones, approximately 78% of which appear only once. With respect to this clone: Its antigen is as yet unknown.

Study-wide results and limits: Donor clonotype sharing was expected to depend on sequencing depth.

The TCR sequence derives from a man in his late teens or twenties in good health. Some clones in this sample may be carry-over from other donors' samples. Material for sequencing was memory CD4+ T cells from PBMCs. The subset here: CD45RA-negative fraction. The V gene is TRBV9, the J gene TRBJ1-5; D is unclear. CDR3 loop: CASTRLPFQEPQHF. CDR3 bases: TGTGCCAGCACCCGGCTACCTTTCCAGGAGCCCCAGCATTTT.